This is a list of T cell receptor beta chains from one sample in a study of blood T cell repertoires in COVID-19. Assay used: immunoSEQ multiplex PCR; TCRdb lists only in-frame clones, some missing. The sample has 200,000 or so clones, about 82% seen once; the top ten hold about 4.9%. Source material: peripheral blood. These receptors were collected from a woman younger than 45 with acute or convalescent COVID-19. Both conserved end residues are part of each CDR3. The order of the fields is J gene, clone size, D gene, CDR3 length, V gene, CDR3 protein, CDR3 DNA. A D gene is named only where the DNA matches it firmly. Clone sizes are given selectively: once, few, many, or a class where the clone is expanded.

>TRBJ2-1|-|TRBD2|16|TRBV5-4
CASSLDLLAGGGEQFF
TGTGCCAGCAGCTTGGATTTGCTAGCGGGAGGCGGTGAGCAGTTCTTC
>TRBJ2-1|few|-|15|TRBV5-4
CASTRASASLNEQFF
TGTGCCAGCACCCGGGCTAGCGCGTCATTGAATGAGCAGTTCTTC
>TRBJ2-7|-|-|15|TRBV5-6
CASSSLYRPSREQYF
TGTGCCAGCAGTTCCTTGTACAGGCCCTCGAGGGAGCAGTACTTC
>TRBJ2-7|-|-|15|TRBV4-3
CASSQDRDWTYEQYF
TGCGCCAGCAGCCAAGATCGGGACTGGACCTACGAGCAGTACTTC
>TRBJ1-1|-|-|10|TRBV4-1
CASGVGSAFF
TGCGCCAGCGGCGTGGGCAGTGCTTTCTTT
>TRBJ1-1|-|-|16|TRBV14
CASSHKRHLKNTEAFF
TGTGCCAGCAGCCACAAAAGACACTTGAAGAACACTGAAGCTTTCTTT
>TRBJ2-3|once|-|15|TRBV12-2
CASRLAPGLTDTQYF
TGTGCAAGTCGCTTAGCGCCAGGGCTCACAGATACGCAGTATTTT
>TRBJ2-7|-|TRBD1|15|TRBV6-6
CASSALGTASYEQYF
TGTGCCAGCAGCGCCCTCGGGACAGCATCCTACGAGCAGTACTTC
>TRBJ2-7|-|TRBD2|14|TRBV9
CASSAVGGTYEQYF
TGTGCCAGCAGCGCCGTCGGGGGGACCTACGAGCAGTACTTC
>TRBJ1-5|-|-|15|TRBV7-8
CASSQTTGHNQPQHF
TGTGCCAGCAGCCAAACTACAGGCCACAATCAGCCCCAGCATTTT
>TRBJ2-1|-|-|14|TRBV5-4
CASSFWGRFNEQFF
TGTGCCAGCAGCTTCTGGGGCCGGTTCAATGAGCAGTTCTTC
>TRBJ2-3|-|TRBD2|19|TRBV7-9
CASSLARIRRREPVDTQYF
TGTGCCAGCAGCTTAGCCCGGATTAGGCGGCGGGAGCCGGTAGATACGCAGTATTTT
>TRBJ2-1|-|-|12|TRBV2
CASSSAGLKQFF
TGTGCCAGCAGTTCAGCGGGCCTCAAGCAGTTCTTC
>TRBJ2-7|-|TRBD1|14|TRBV7-9
CASSFDRVAHEQYF
TGTGCCAGCAGCTTTGACAGGGTAGCACACGAGCAGTACTTC
>TRBJ2-1|-|TRBD1|15|TRBV6-2/TRBV6-3
CASSYRGGPYNEQFF
TGTGCCAGCAGTTACAGAGGGGGCCCCTACAATGAGCAGTTCTTC
>TRBJ1-6|few|-|18|TRBV5-8
CASSLFFGDSSYNSPLHF
TGTGCCAGCAGCTTGTTCTTCGGGGATAGCTCCTATAATTCACCCCTCCACTTT
>TRBJ2-7|-|TRBD1|14|TRBV29-1
CSVKLGTGGYEQYF
TGCAGCGTTAAACTAGGGACAGGGGGATACGAGCAGTACTTC
>TRBJ1-5|-|-|14|TRBV6-5
CASIGQSIGQPQHF
TGTGCCAGCATTGGACAGTCAATCGGGCAGCCCCAGCATTTT
>TRBJ2-3|-|-|17|TRBV5-1
CASSPRTVNTYTDTQYF
TGCGCCAGCAGCCCAAGGACAGTCAACACCTACACAGATACGCAGTATTTT
>TRBJ1-2|-|TRBD1|16|TRBV6-1
CASSDLPGGAGYGYTF
TGTGCCAGCAGTGACCTTCCAGGGGGCGCCGGCTATGGCTACACCTTC
>TRBJ2-1|-|TRBD2|16|TRBV7-8
CASSPQTSGRGGEQFF
TGTGCCAGCAGCCCCCAGACTAGCGGGAGAGGGGGTGAGCAGTTCTTC
>TRBJ2-7|-|-|14|TRBV7-9
CASSLGDRWFRQYF
TGTGCCAGCAGCTTAGGCGACAGATGGTTCAGGCAGTACTTC
>TRBJ2-7|-|-|14|TRBV29-1
CSVPSDFGSYEQYF
TGCAGCGTTCCCTCGGACTTCGGCAGCTACGAGCAGTACTTC
>TRBJ2-7|-|-|18|TRBV7-2
CASSFGPASPRRGYEQYF
TGTGCCAGCAGCTTCGGGCCGGCCTCGCCGAGGAGGGGCTACGAGCAGTACTTC
>TRBJ1-1|-|TRBD1|19|TRBV5-5
CASSQEAGTGAPMNTEAFF
TGTGCCAGCAGCCAAGAGGCCGGGACAGGGGCACCGATGAACACTGAAGCTTTCTTT
>TRBJ2-3|many|TRBD2|17|TRBV7-9
CASSHILSSGGTDTQYF
TGTGCCAGCAGCCACATTCTCTCTAGCGGGGGCACAGATACGCAGTATTTT
>TRBJ2-7|-|-|15|TRBV6-1
CASSRLVGYAYEQYF
TGTGCCAGCAGCCGACTGGTCGGATATGCCTACGAGCAGTACTTC
>TRBJ1-6|once|-|14|TRBV19
CASSPKVRNSPLHF
TGTGCCAGTAGTCCCAAGGTGAGGAATTCACCCCTCCACTTT